One and the same sample provided the 25 T cell receptor beta chains below, sequenced in a study of blood T cell repertoires in COVID-19. Only in-frame clones appear in the TCRdb table, and some are missing; sequencing was by immunoSEQ multiplex PCR. The sample carries around 250,000 clones, 82% recorded once. What was sequenced was peripheral blood. The origin of the receptors is a young woman with acute or convalescent COVID-19.

The chain is built from TRBV13 and TRBJ2-7, with 9 bases aligning to TRBD1. There are 15 residues in the CDR3. V was pared by 0 bases and J by 0 bases, with 0 bases of the junction left unmatched. Germline V gene sequence: CDR1 PRHDT, CDR2 FYEKMQ (reference sequence). CDR3: CASSLGTGGSYEQYF. For the CDR3, the DNA is TGTGCCAGCAGCTTAGGGACAGGGGGCTCCTACGAGCAGTACTTC.

Details on this clone: This could be a read error, since a much larger clone is one nucleotide away. The rearrangement links TRBV28 to TRBJ2-7, with 12 bases lining up with TRBD1. Germline V gene data show CDR1 as MDHEN and CDR2 as SYDVKM. The ends lost 5 bases at V and 3 bases at J; junction bases unmatched: 5. The CDR3 covers 15 residues. The CDR3 protein is CASSDGTGGYYEQYF. The CDR3 DNA reads TGTGCCAGCAGTGACGGGACAGGGGGCTACTACGAGCAGTACTTC.

The chain uses TRBV19 and TRBJ2-7; 10 nucleotides match TRBD2. There are 13 residues in the CDR3. Germline CDR1 LNHDA, CDR2 SQIVND (reference sequence). The J segment lost 7 bases and the V segment lost 11 bases, leaving 11 bases of the junction unmatched. This CDR3 reads CAGPLAGVWEQYF. The CDR3 DNA follows: TGTGCCGGGCCGCTAGCGGGAGTGTGGGAGCAGTACTTC. The whole variable domain, filled in from reference TRBV19 and TRBJ2-7, reads DGGITQSPKYLFRKEGQNVTLSCEQNLNHDAMYWYRQDPGQGLRLIYYSQIVNDFQKGDIAEGYSVSREKKESFPLTVTSAQKNPTAFYLCAGPLAGVWEQYFGPGTRLTVT.

This clone has only a few counts. This chain connects TRBV2 to TRBJ1-4; D is unclear. V was clipped by 7 bases and J by 8 bases, with 14 bases between them. Germline assignment: CDR1 SNHLY and CDR2 FYNNEI. CDR3 length equals 13 residues. CDR3 coding DNA: TGTGCCAGCATAAGGGAGTTGGGGGAAAAACTGTTTTTT. Translating gives CASIRELGEKLFF.

The rearrangement links TRBV25-1 to TRBJ1-1, with a possible D match to TRBD1 (5 bases). The CDR3 is 15 residues long. Germline V lookup: CDR1 MGHDK, CDR2 SYGVNS. Trimming took off 4 bases at V and 1 base at J, with 13 bases between the two ends. The CDR3 nucleotides are TGTGCCAGCAGTGCCTCTTCTACAGGGAACACTGAAGCTTTCTTT. Protein: CASSASSTGNTEAFF.

This CDR3 is CASSLANPPALREQYF. The DNA for the CDR3 is TGTGCCAGCAGCTTAGCGAATCCCCCAGCTCTGAGGGAGCAGTACTTC. This chain joins TRBV7-8 and TRBJ2-7; D not certain. The CDR3 is 16 amino acids. Germline V gene lookup returns CDR1 SGHVS and CDR2 FQNEAQ. The ends were cut back, 0 bases at V and 7 bases at J, with 19 bases in the middle.

The chain links TRBV12-3 or TRBV12-4 to TRBJ2-7; 7 bases fit TRBD1. Trimming cost V 8 bases and J 3 bases; bases outside gene matches: 4. This CDR3 is built from 12 residues. CDR3 sequence reads: CASSRGFYEQYF. In DNA form, the CDR3 reads TGTGCCAGCTCCAGGGGGTTCTACGAGCAGTACTTC.

This chain uses TRBV14 with TRBJ2-3; D gene ambiguous. V was shortened by 2 bases and J by 6 bases, with 12 bases between the two germline ends. Germline CDR1 reads SGHDN; CDR2 reads FVKESK. CDR3 length: 14 amino acids. As DNA, the CDR3 is TGTGCCAGCAGCCAATCAATAACTCGGGATACGCAGTATTTT. Amino acid sequence: CASSQSITRDTQYF. Full variable domain (outside the CDR3, taken from reference TRBV14 and TRBJ2-3): EAGVTQFPSHSVIEKGQTVTLRCDPISGHDNLYWYRRVMGKEIKFLLHFVKESKQDESGMPNNRFLAERTGGTYSTLKVQPAELEDSGVYFCASSQSITRDTQYFGPGTRLTVL.

This clone was found once. The rearrangement joins TRBV27 to TRBJ1-6; 9 positions match TRBD1. V shed 4 bases, J shed 7 bases, and the junction held 5 bases outside the gene matches. Germline CDR1 and CDR2: MNHEY and SMNVEV (reference sequence). The CDR3 is 15 residues long. The CDR3 spells CASSYGGTGNSPLHF. CDR3 DNA sequence: TGTGCCAGCAGTTATGGTGGGACAGGGAATTCACCCCTCCACTTT.

The chain combines TRBV5-5 with TRBJ1-1; a weak D match, TRBD1 (5 bases). Trimming left V 1 base short and J 0 bases short, with 10 bases between. Germline-derived CDR1 and CDR2 are SGHKS and YYEKEE (reference sequence). The CDR3 is made up of 15 amino acids. This CDR3 is CASSLWGNLNTEAFF. The CDR3 DNA reads TGTGCCAGCAGCTTGTGGGGCAACCTGAACACTGAAGCTTTCTTT.

V and J are TRBV18 and TRBJ1-5; no clear D gene. Trimming shortened V by 3 bases and J by 7 bases, and 16 bases separated the two germline ends. The CDR3 is 15 amino acids. CDR1 is KGHSH and CDR2 is LQKENI in the germline V gene. The CDR3 DNA sequence: TGTGCCAGCTCACCGCTCGGAGGGATGGGACAGCCCCAGCATTTT. Its protein product is CASSPLGGMGQPQHF.

The rearrangement joins TRBV3-1 (or the pseudogene TRBV3-2) to TRBJ2-7; 11 bases map to TRBD2. The CDR3 loop spans 16 amino acids. Germline trimming cut 0 bases from V and 3 bases from J; bases unmatched to any gene: 4. Germline V CDR1 and CDR2: LGHDT, YNNKEL (reference sequence). The CDR3 loop is CASSQESLAGGYEQYF. The CDR3 coding sequence is TGTGCCAGCAGCCAAGAGAGTCTAGCGGGAGGCTACGAGCAGTACTTC.

The CDR3 here is CASSLWTSGDYNEQFF. CDR3 bases: TGTGCCAGCAGCCTCTGGACTAGCGGGGACTACAATGAGCAGTTCTTC. V and J are TRBV5-5 and TRBJ2-1, with 12 nucleotides matching TRBD2. Germline V gene data show CDR1 as SGHKS and CDR2 as YYEKEE (reference sequence). The ends lost 4 bases at V and 3 bases at J; junction bases unmatched: 5. This CDR3 contains 16 residues.

This chain uses TRBV5-1 with TRBJ2-2; D may be TRBD2 (5 bases). Trimming pared 0 bases from V and 1 base from J, leaving 10 bases between. The CDR3 is made up of 16 amino acids. The germline V gene encodes CDR1 SGHRS and CDR2 YFSETQ. The CDR3 loop reads CASSLAPAVNTGELFF. DNA of the CDR3: TGCGCCAGCAGCTTGGCCCCAGCGGTGAACACCGGGGAGCTGTTTTTT.

V gene TRBV7-9 combines with J gene TRBJ2-7; D might be TRBD2 (7 bases). Germline CDR1 reads SEHNR; CDR2 reads FQNEAQ (reference sequence). V gave up 5 bases and J gave up 4 bases, with 15 bases separating them. There are 14 residues in the CDR3. CDR3 coding DNA: TGTGCCAGCAGCGCGAGAGGGGGGGCTTACGAGCAGTACTTC. It is translated as CASSARGGAYEQYF.

This rearrangement joins TRBV18 to TRBJ2-7; D is unresolved. The CDR3 covers 12 residues. Trimming removed 3 bases from V and 5 bases from J, with 8 bases in between. CDR1 is KGHSH and CDR2 is LQKENI in the germline V gene. Here the CDR3 reads CASSPGSDEQYF. CDR3 nucleotides: TGTGCCAGCTCACCGGGCAGTGACGAGCAGTACTTC. The full variable domain, completed using reference TRBV18 and TRBJ2-7, is NAGVMQNPRHLVRRRGQEARLRCSPMKGHSHVYWYRQLPEEGLKFMVYLQKENIIDESGMPKERFSAEFPKEGPSILRIQQVVRGDSAAYFCASSPGSDEQYFGPGTRLTVT.

This clone was seen only once. V usage is TRBV6-5 and J usage is TRBJ1-1, with 8 bases that match TRBD1. CDR3 length equals 13 residues. The V and J ends lost 7 bases and 9 bases, in that order; junction bases with no gene match: 10. Germline assignment: CDR1 MNHEY and CDR2 SVGAGI. The DNA of the CDR3 is TGTGCCAGCAAGACAGGGGATCTACCCCAAGCTTTCTTT. Its protein product is CASKTGDLPQAFF.

The genes are TRBV28 and TRBJ1-5; 8 bases align to TRBD1. This CDR3 has 15 residues. The trim removed 2 bases at V and 2 bases at J, leaving 2 bases unmatched. Looked up from germline, CDR1 is MDHEN and CDR2 is SYDVKM. The CDR3 region has the DNA TGTGCCAGCAGTTTACAGGGGGCCCGCAATCAGCCCCAGCATTTT. Translating gives CASSLQGARNQPQHF.

This clone has only a few counts. The chain couples TRBV12-3 or TRBV12-4 to TRBJ2-4; tentatively, D is TRBD2 (5 bases). This CDR3 region has 13 residues. Trimming took off 7 bases at V and 4 bases at J, with 11 bases between the two ends. Here the CDR3 DNA reads TGTGCCAGCACCCGGGATGCAAAAAACATTCAGTACTTC. This encodes CASTRDAKNIQYF.

The gene calls are TRBV30 and TRBJ2-5, with no clear D. Germline V gene data show CDR1 as GTSNPN and CDR2 as SVGIG (reference sequence). V lost 2 bases to trimming and J lost 3 bases, with 4 bases between them. The CDR3 sequence is 11 residues long. This CDR3 is CAWSTEETQYF. DNA of the CDR3: TGTGCCTGGAGTACAGAAGAGACCCAGTACTTC.

The chain's CDR3 is CASRQGRNTEAFF. The CDR3 nucleotides read TGTGCCAGCAGACAGGGGAGGAACACTGAAGCTTTCTTT. This sequence joins TRBV2 and TRBJ1-1; TRBD1 matches 7 bases. Looked up from germline, CDR1 is SNHLY and CDR2 is FYNNEI. The CDR3 loop spans 13 amino acids. The trim removed 6 bases at V and 1 base at J, leaving 2 bases unmatched.

The chain combines TRBV21-1 with TRBJ2-7; no DNA check was done on the table's D call, TRBD1. TRBV21-1 is classified as a pseudogene. The CDR3 length is 15 residues. In DNA form, the CDR3 reads TGTGCCAGCAGCAAAGGGACAGGGTTCTCCTACGAGCAGTACTTC. It is translated as CASSKGTGFSYEQYF.

The chain recombines TRBV7-2 with TRBJ2-1, with a tentative D call TRBD2 (5 bases). The germline V gene has CDR1 SGHTA and CDR2 FQGNSA. Trimming left V 3 bases short and J 2 bases short, with 11 bases between. The CDR3 extends over 15 amino acids. CDR3 nucleotides: TGTGCCAGCAGCTTCGAGGGCTTCCCCTACAATGAGCAGTTCTTC. Translated: CASSFEGFPYNEQFF.

V gene TRBV29-1 combines with J gene TRBJ2-1, with 12 positions matching TRBD2. From germline, CDR1 is SQVTM and CDR2 ANQGSEA. Unmatched junction bases numbered 10, after V lost 6 bases and J lost 4 bases. The CDR3 covers 16 residues. The CDR3 spells CSVGYAGLAGYNEQFF. The CDR3 DNA follows: TGCAGCGTCGGTTACGCGGGACTAGCGGGTTACAATGAGCAGTTCTTC.

This chain joins TRBV15 and TRBJ2-5; the match to TRBD2 covers 8 bases. The CDR3 has 14 residues. Trimming took 3 bases from V and 5 from J; bases not matched to a gene: 5. The germline V gene has CDR1 LNHNV and CDR2 YYDKDF (reference sequence). The CDR3 loop reads CATSSGRARETQYF. CDR3 bases: TGTGCCACCAGCAGCGGGAGGGCCAGGGAGACCCAGTACTTC.